The 3 T cell receptor beta chains below come from one sample, sequenced in a study of naive and memory T cell subsets. What these receptors recognize is not known. Study-wide findings and caveats: Especially in CD8 cells, naive repertoires contained a few larger clonotypes, possibly CD45RA-re-expressing memory cells.

An equimolar mix of two oligonucleotides served as the beta constant-region primer for TRBC1 and TRBC2. The ligated cDNA underwent four PCR rounds using SP2 and nested alpha and beta constant-region primers. MiXCR was run by TCRdb on the UMI-ligation and nested PCR reads, yielding one entry per CDR3 protein. The sample has 150,000 or so distinct CDR3 sequences, about 23% seen once. The sequencing sample was made of naive CD4+ T cells from blood. Receptors were obtained from a human donor in good health.

The chain carries TRBV10-3 and TRBJ2-7; D might be TRBD1 (6 bases). The CDR3 has 14 amino acids. The V end lost 4 bases, the J end lost 2 bases, and 12 bases lay between the germline ends. CDR1 and CDR2 from the germline V gene are ENHRY and SYGVKD. The CDR3 spells CAISGTGQAYEQYF. CDR3 nucleotide sequence: TGTGCCATCAGTGGAACAGGGCAGGCCTACGAGCAGTACTTC.

The chain recombines TRBV3-1 with TRBJ2-1; 11 positions match TRBD2. Germline loops: CDR1 LGHDT, CDR2 YNNKEL (reference sequence). With 1 base clipped from V and 3 bases from J, the junction kept 8 bases outside the gene matches. The length of the CDR3 is 18 residues. CDR3 sequence (DNA): TGTGCCAGCAGCCAAGGCCCTCCAGGGACTAGCGGCTACAATGAGCAGTTCTTC. Translating gives CASSQGPPGTSGYNEQFF.

This clonotype showed up just a few times. The chain is built from TRBV5-1 and TRBJ2-1, with 11 bases that match TRBD2. After removal of 4 bases from V and 10 bases from J, the junction contained 10 bases not matched to a gene. This CDR3 has 15 residues. The V gene's germline CDR1 is SGHRS and CDR2 YFSETQ. The CDR3 region has the DNA TGCGCCAGCAGCACTAGCGGGAGCCCGTTGGACGAGCAGTTCTTC. Protein sequence: CASSTSGSPLDEQFF.